Following are 12 T cell receptor beta chains from one sample sequenced in a study of shared clonotypes between healthy human individuals. Only in-frame clones appear in the TCRdb table, and some are missing; sequencing was by immunoSEQ multiplex PCR. The sample lists over 700,000 clones, over 55% occurring once. Material for sequencing was memory CD4+ T cells sorted from blood. Subset here: CD45RA-negative fraction. The source is a woman younger than 45 in good health.

This chain uses TRBV5-4 with TRBJ2-1, with 7 bases matching TRBD2. CDR3 length: 16 amino acids. With V trimmed by 4 bases and J by 8 bases, 15 bases remained unmatched. CDR1 SGHNT and CDR2 YYREEE come from the germline V gene (reference sequence). CDR3 nucleotides: TGTGCCAGCAGCCCCGGCGGGAGCGGGACTGGGTATGAGCAGTTCTTC. Translation gives CASSPGGSGTGYEQFF.

The genes are TRBV7-3 and TRBJ2-7, with 10 bases fitting TRBD2. V lost 2 bases and J lost 4; bases outside the gene matches: 5. There are 15 residues in the CDR3. From germline, CDR1 is SGHTA and CDR2 FQGTGA. The CDR3 sequence is CASSLVAGGTYEQYF. Here the CDR3 DNA reads TGTGCCAGCAGCTTAGTAGCGGGAGGTACTTACGAGCAGTACTTC. Combining the CDR3 with reference TRBV7-3 and TRBJ2-7 gives the whole variable domain GAGVSQTPSNKVTEKGKYVELRCDPISGHTALYWYRQSLGQGPEFLIYFQGTGAADDSGLPNDRFFAVRPEGSVSTLKIQRTERGDSAVYLCASSLVAGGTYEQYFGPGTRLTVT.

The chain links TRBV4-2 to TRBJ1-3, with 10 bases fitting TRBD1. The germline gives CDR1 LGHNA, CDR2 YNFKEQ. The junction had 6 bases not matched to a gene; V was cut back by 1 base and J by 3 bases. The CDR3 covers 17 residues. CDR3 nucleotide sequence: TGTGCCAGCAGCCAAGGGGACAGGGGATCATTTGGAAACACCATATATTTT. Protein sequence: CASSQGDRGSFGNTIYF.

The chain employs TRBV4-2 and TRBJ2-3, with a tentative D call TRBD1 (5 bases). V lost 2 bases and J lost 1, with 10 bases in between. The germline V gene has CDR1 LGHNA and CDR2 YNFKEQ. CDR3 length: 15 amino acids. CDR3 residues: CASSQQGRRTDTQYF. The CDR3, as DNA: TGTGCCAGCAGCCAACAGGGCCGCCGCACAGATACGCAGTATTTT.

The chain couples TRBV28 to TRBJ2-2, with 8 bases lining up with TRBD2. The germline gives CDR1 MDHEN, CDR2 SYDVKM. The CDR3 length is 18 residues. Losses at the gene ends were 1 base for V and 6 bases for J; bases not matched to a gene: 13. Here the CDR3 reads CASSLSGSGMGIPGELFF. The CDR3 nucleotides are TGTGCCAGCAGTTTATCTGGTAGCGGGATGGGAATCCCCGGGGAGCTGTTTTTT.

This rearrangement joins TRBV7-9 to TRBJ1-3; a possible D gene is TRBD1 (5 bases). V lost 3 bases and J lost 2, with 11 bases in between. CDR1 is SEHNR, CDR2 FQNEAQ, per germline (reference sequence). The CDR3 length is 15 residues. CDR3 coding DNA: TGTGCCAGCAGCTTGGTCGGAGGGGCTGGAAACACCATATATTTT. This translates into CASSLVGGAGNTIYF.

J is TRBJ1-3 and V is TRBV18, with D unresolved. The V end lost 3 bases, the J end lost 0 bases, and 9 bases lay between the germline ends. Germline CDR1 and CDR2: KGHSH and LQKENI. The CDR3 totals 15 residues. The CDR3 is CASSPNGYSGNTIYF. CDR3 DNA sequence: TGTGCCAGCTCACCGAACGGCTACTCTGGAAACACCATATATTTT. The variable domain in full, with the rest retrieved from reference TRBV18 and TRBJ1-3, is NAGVMQNPRHLVRRRGQEARLRCSPMKGHSHVYWYRQLPEEGLKFMVYLQKENIIDESGMPKERFSAEFPKEGPSILRIQQVVRGDSAAYFCASSPNGYSGNTIYFGEGSWLTVV.

This chain links TRBV28 with TRBJ2-7, with D tentatively TRBD1 or TRBD2 (5 bases each). The V gene lost 11 bases and the J gene lost 1 base, with 15 bases spanning the gap. The CDR3 runs 13 residues. Looked up from germline, CDR1 is MDHEN and CDR2 is SYDVKM. The CDR3 loop is CAHTRGPSYEQYF. CDR3 in DNA: TGTGCCCATACGAGGGGACCGTCCTACGAGCAGTACTTC.

With regard to this clone: The same CDR3 also results from other DNA sequences found in this sample. The chain joins TRBV6-1 to TRBJ1-5; the D is unclear. The germline V and J ends were trimmed by 5 bases and 0 bases, with 8 bases remaining between them. From germline, CDR1 is MNHNS and CDR2 SASEGT. The CDR3 covers 14 residues. CDR3 bases: TGTGCCAGCAGTCGGGAGGTTAGCAATCAGCCCCAGCATTTT. Amino acids: CASSREVSNQPQHF.

This clone has a single count. This chain joins TRBV18 and TRBJ1-4, with 11 bases lining up with TRBD1. The trim removed 0 bases at V and 7 bases at J, leaving 1 base unmatched. The germline V gene encodes CDR1 KGHSH and CDR2 LQKENI. The CDR3 covers 15 residues. This CDR3 is CASSPPGTGGEKLFF. DNA for the CDR3: TGTGCCAGCTCACCACCCGGGACAGGGGGTGAAAAACTGTTTTTT.

A few counts support this clone. The genes are TRBV14 and TRBJ1-1, with D unclear. Germline assignment: CDR1 SGHDN and CDR2 FVKESK. V lost 4 bases, J lost 11 bases, and 14 bases lay in between. The CDR3 is 12 amino acids. The CDR3 protein is CASSRSLDGAFF. For the CDR3, the DNA is TGTGCCAGCAGCCGATCCCTGGACGGGGCTTTCTTT. The full variable domain, with the rest looked up from reference TRBV14 and TRBJ1-1, is EAGVTQFPSHSVIEKGQTVTLRCDPISGHDNLYWYRRVMGKEIKFLLHFVKESKQDESGMPNNRFLAERTGGTYSTLKVQPAELEDSGVYFCASSRSLDGAFFGQGTRLTVV.

V usage is TRBV27 and J usage is TRBJ2-7, with 10 bases that match TRBD1. Germline V lookup: CDR1 MNHEY, CDR2 SMNVEV (reference sequence). The CDR3 runs 15 residues. V was pared by 4 bases and J by 4 bases, with 7 bases of the junction left unmatched. The CDR3 region has the DNA TGTGCCAGCAGTTCCACGGGACAGGGGAGATACGAGCAGTACTTC. Translating it yields CASSSTGQGRYEQYF.